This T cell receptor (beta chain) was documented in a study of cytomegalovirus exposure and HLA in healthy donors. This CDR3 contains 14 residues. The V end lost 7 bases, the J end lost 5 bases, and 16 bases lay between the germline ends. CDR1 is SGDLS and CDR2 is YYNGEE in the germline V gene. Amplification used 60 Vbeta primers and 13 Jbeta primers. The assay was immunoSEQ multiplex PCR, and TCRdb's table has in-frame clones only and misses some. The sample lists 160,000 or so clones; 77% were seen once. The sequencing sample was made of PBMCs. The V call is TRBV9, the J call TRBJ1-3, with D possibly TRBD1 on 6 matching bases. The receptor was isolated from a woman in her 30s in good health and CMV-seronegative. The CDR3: CASGPGGSRNTIYF. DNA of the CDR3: TGTGCCAGCGGGCCGGGGGGCAGCCGAAACACCATATATTTT.